The clone carrying this T cell receptor beta chain was seen at least ten times. Its antigen is unidentified. This CDR3 has 13 residues. Germline V CDR1 and CDR2: SGHDN, FVKESK. V gave up 1 base and J gave up 11 bases, with 14 bases separating them. This sample stems from a study of T cells after yellow fever vaccination. As for the study in general: Low-cell-number fractions underwent preparation using SMART-Seq v4 Ultra Low Input. Broader study findings: Across the CD4 and CD8 compartments, a small share of clonotypes was present in both. It was the secondary response that reached its peak faster, day 5 versus 15, but it was weaker. Bulk-population clonotypes that are abundant could appear as contaminants in FACS-sorted repertoires.

TCRdb redid the calling of the 5' RACE reads with MiXCR, one entry per CDR3 protein. The table includes over 300,000 distinct CDR3 sequences, around 3.9% detected once. The sample here was PBMCs, taken on the day of the yellow fever booster vaccination. The V and J genes are TRBV14 and TRBJ1-1, with D tentatively TRBD1 (6 bases). The TCR comes from a man aged 18 to 29 who received the YFV17D yellow fever vaccine. CDR3: CASSQAGARRAFF. CDR3 sequence (DNA): TGTGCCAGCAGCCAAGCAGGGGCCCGGAGGGCTTTCTTT. Drawing the rest from reference TRBV14 and TRBJ1-1, the complete variable domain is EAGVTQFPSHSVIEKGQTVTLRCDPISGHDNLYWYRRVMGKEIKFLLHFVKESKQDESGMPNNRFLAERTGGTYSTLKVQPAELEDSGVYFCASSQAGARRAFFGQGTRLTVV.